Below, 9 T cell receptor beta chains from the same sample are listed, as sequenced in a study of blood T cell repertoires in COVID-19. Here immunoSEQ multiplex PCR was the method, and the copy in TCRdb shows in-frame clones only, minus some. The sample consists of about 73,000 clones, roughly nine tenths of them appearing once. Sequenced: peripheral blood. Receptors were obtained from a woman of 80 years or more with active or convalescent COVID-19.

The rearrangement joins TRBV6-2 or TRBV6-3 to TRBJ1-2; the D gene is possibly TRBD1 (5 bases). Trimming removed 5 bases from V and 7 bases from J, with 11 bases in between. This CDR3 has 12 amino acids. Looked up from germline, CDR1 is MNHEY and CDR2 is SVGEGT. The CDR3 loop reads CASSQQVGGYTF. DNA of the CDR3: TGTGCCAGCAGTCAACAGGTCGGTGGCTACACCTTC.

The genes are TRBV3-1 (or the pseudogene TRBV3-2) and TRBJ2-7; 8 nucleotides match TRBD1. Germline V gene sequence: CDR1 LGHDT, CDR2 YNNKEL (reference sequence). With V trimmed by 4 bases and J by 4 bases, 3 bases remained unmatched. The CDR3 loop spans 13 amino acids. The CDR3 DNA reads TGTGCCAGCAGCCCCGGGACAGGTTACGAGCAGTACTTC. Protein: CASSPGTGYEQYF.

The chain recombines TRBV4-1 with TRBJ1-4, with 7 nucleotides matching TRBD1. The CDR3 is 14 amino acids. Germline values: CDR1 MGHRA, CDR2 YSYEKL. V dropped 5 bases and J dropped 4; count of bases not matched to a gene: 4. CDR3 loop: CASSGGQSNEKLFF. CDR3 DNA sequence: TGCGCCAGCAGCGGGGGACAGAGTAATGAAAAACTGTTTTTT.

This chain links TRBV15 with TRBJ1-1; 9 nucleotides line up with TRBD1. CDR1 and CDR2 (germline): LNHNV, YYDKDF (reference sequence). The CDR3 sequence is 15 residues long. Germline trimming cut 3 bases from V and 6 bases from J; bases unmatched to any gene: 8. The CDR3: CATSRDRGGNAEAFF. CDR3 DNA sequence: TGTGCCACCAGCAGGGACAGGGGAGGAAACGCTGAAGCTTTCTTT.

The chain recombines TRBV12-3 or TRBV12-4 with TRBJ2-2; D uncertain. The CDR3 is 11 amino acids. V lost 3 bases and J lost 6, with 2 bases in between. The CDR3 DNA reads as TGTGCCAGCAGTTTCGCCGGGGAGCTGTTTTTT. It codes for CASSFAGELFF.

CDR3 DNA: TGCGCCAGCAGCCAAAGGGGGTCCTATGGCTACACCTTC. Protein product: CASSQRGSYGYTF. The chain uses TRBV4-1 and TRBJ1-2, with a weak D call TRBD1 (6 bases). This CDR3 is built from 13 residues. Trimming took 2 bases from V and 4 from J, leaving 8 bases between them. Germline V gene sequence: CDR1 MGHRA, CDR2 YSYEKL.

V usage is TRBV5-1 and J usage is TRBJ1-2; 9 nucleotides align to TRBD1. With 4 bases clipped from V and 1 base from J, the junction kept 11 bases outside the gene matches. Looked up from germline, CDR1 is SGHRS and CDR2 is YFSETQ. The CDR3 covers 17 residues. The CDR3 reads CASSVGQGLSLNYGYTF. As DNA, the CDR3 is TGCGCCAGCAGCGTCGGACAGGGGTTGAGCCTTAACTATGGCTACACCTTC.

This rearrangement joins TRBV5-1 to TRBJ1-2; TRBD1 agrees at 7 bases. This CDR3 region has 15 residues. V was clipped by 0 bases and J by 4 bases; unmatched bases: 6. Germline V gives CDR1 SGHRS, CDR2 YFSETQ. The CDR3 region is CASSLDRGAPYGYTF. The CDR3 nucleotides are TGCGCCAGCAGCTTGGACAGGGGCGCTCCCTATGGCTACACCTTC. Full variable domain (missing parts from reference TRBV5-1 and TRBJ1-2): KAGVTQTPRYLIKTRGQQVTLSCSPISGHRSVSWYQQTPGQGLQFLFEYFSETQRNKGNFPGRFSGRQFSNSRSEMNVSTLELGDSALYLCASSLDRGAPYGYTFGSGTRLTVV.

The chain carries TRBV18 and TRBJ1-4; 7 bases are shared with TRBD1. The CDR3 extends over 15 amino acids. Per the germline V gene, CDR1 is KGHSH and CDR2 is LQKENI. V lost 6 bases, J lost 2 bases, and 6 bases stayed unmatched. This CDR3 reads CASSNTGVTNEKLFF. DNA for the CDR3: TGTGCCAGCTCCAATACAGGGGTCACTAATGAAAAACTGTTTTTT.